This TCR beta chain was sequenced in a study of response to subunit inactivated influenza vaccine. Via MiXCR, TCRdb re-called the RT-PCR reads, giving one row per CDR3 protein. This sample yields 450,000 to 600,000 distinct CDR3 sequences, of which approximately 15% are seen a single time; about 3% belongs to the top ten. As for this clonotype: Its specificity is unknown.

V shed 0 bases and J 7 bases; nucleotides not matched to a gene: 15. This CDR3 region has 18 residues. The germline CDR1 and CDR2 sequences are MNHEY and SVGAGI. Study-level points and caveats: New T cells are recruited in small numbers by each seasonal influenza vaccination, according to the authors' suggestion.

This TCR derives from a man aged 45-69 years who received an inactivated influenza vaccine. The sample here was CD4+ T cells sorted from PBMCs, taken roughly 24 months after vaccination. This chain joins TRBV6-5 and TRBJ2-7, with 10 bases that match TRBD2. The CDR3 bases are TGTGCCAGCAGTTACTCGATCGGCGGGGGACTAGCGACCTTGGAGCAGTACTTC. Protein sequence: CASSYSIGGGLATLEQYF.